Listed below are T cell receptor beta chains from one sample, sequenced in a study of blood T cells in healthy people across ages. A single record per CDR3 protein comes from TCRdb applying MiXCR to the 5' RACE reads. The sample holds 750,000 to 950,000 distinct CDR3 sequences, about 26% seen once. The sample was also reused in another study, on T cells of mothers and their children.

The sequenced sample consisted of blood. These receptors were obtained from a boy younger than 18 in good health. Both conserved end residues are part of each CDR3. D genes are given only for firm matches. Clone size is shown for a subset of rows, as once, few, many or a class of expanded clone.

length | size | J | V | D | CDR3 | DNA
15 | NA | TRBJ2-7 | TRBV28 | TRBD1 | CASSFQGASPYEQYF | TGTGCCAGCAGTTTCCAGGGGGCCTCTCCCTACGAGCAGTACTTC
13 | NA | TRBJ2-5 | TRBV7-2 | NA | CASSLVGGQTQYF | TGTGCCAGCAGCCTAGTGGGTGGGCAGACCCAGTACTTC
14 | NA | TRBJ1-1 | TRBV29-1 | NA | CSASGTMMNTEAFF | TGCAGCGCCTCCGGGACAATGATGAACACTGAAGCTTTCTTT
13 | NA | TRBJ2-1 | TRBV6-5 | NA | CASSYSGLSEQFF | TGTGCCAGCAGTTACTCTGGGCTATCTGAGCAGTTCTTC
13 | NA | TRBJ1-2 | TRBV3-1 | TRBD1 | CASSPTGVDGYTF | TGTGCCAGCAGCCCCACAGGGGTGGATGGCTACACCTTC
13 | NA | TRBJ2-2 | TRBV24-1 | TRBD1 | CAAGQGNTGELFF | TGTGCCGCCGGACAGGGGAACACCGGGGAGCTGTTTTTT
16 | NA | TRBJ1-1 | TRBV6-1 | TRBD1 | CASSEGTGVFGTEAFF | TGTGCCAGCAGTGAAGGGACAGGGGTGTTCGGCACTGAAGCTTTCTTT
15 | few | TRBJ2-5 | TRBV3-1 | NA | CASTRMVGNQETQYF | TGTGCCAGCACCCGGATGGTGGGGAACCAAGAGACCCAGTACTTC
15 | NA | TRBJ1-4 | TRBV20-1 | NA | CSAPSTGGRNEKLFF | TGCAGTGCCCCTAGCACGGGAGGCCGTAATGAAAAACTGTTTTTT
16 | few | TRBJ2-1 | TRBV10-3 | NA | CAISESTRTLGDEQFF | TGTGCCATCAGTGAGTCGACTCGGACCCTAGGGGATGAGCAGTTCTTC
12 | few | TRBJ1-1 | TRBV2 | NA | CACQGVNTEAFF | TGTGCCTGCCAAGGGGTGAACACTGAAGCTTTCTTT
17 | few | TRBJ2-6 | TRBV27 | TRBD1 | CASSLIGGATGANVLTF | TGTGCCAGCAGTTTAATAGGGGGCGCAACTGGGGCCAACGTCCTGACTTTC
16 | NA | TRBJ2-4 | TRBV7-9 | TRBD2 | CASSRTSGGSKNIQYF | TGTGCCAGCAGTCGAACTAGCGGGGGATCTAAAAACATTCAGTACTTC
16 | NA | TRBJ2-1 | TRBV5-1 | NA | CASSLDPVSSYNEQFF | TGCGCCAGCAGCTTGGACCCGGTTAGCTCCTACAATGAGCAGTTCTTC
14 | NA | TRBJ2-1 | TRBV7-3 | NA | CASSLVLSDDEQFF | TGTGCCAGCAGCTTGGTTTTAAGCGACGATGAGCAGTTCTTC
14 | NA | TRBJ1-2 | TRBV12-3/TRBV12-4 | NA | CASSFISGGYGYTF | TGTGCCAGCAGTTTTATTTCGGGTGGCTATGGCTACACCTTC
13 | NA | TRBJ2-2 | TRBV5-5 | NA | CASSAVGFGELFF | TGTGCCAGTAGCGCGGTGGGGTTCGGGGAGCTGTTTTTT
16 | few | TRBJ2-6 | TRBV6-4 | TRBD1 | CASRATGGSGANVLTF | TGTGCCAGCAGAGCTACAGGGGGCTCTGGGGCCAACGTCCTGACTTTC
18 | NA | TRBJ2-2 | TRBV21-1 | NA | CASSMGQGNLTNTGELFF | TGTGCCAGCAGCATGGGACAGGGGAACCTCACGAACACCGGGGAGCTGTTTTTT
15 | NA | TRBJ2-3 | TRBV28 | TRBD2 | CASSPSGGAVDTQYF | TGTGCCAGCAGTCCGAGCGGGGGGGCCGTAGATACGCAGTATTTT
15 | NA | TRBJ2-5 | TRBV11-2 | TRBD1 | CASALGQGVGETQYF | TGTGCCAGCGCACTGGGACAGGGTGTTGGAGAGACCCAGTACTTC
16 | NA | TRBJ2-7 | TRBV6-1 | NA | CASSEVRWPRAYEQYF | TGTGCCAGCAGTGAAGTTCGGTGGCCTAGGGCCTACGAGCAGTACTTC
15 | NA | TRBJ1-2 | TRBV10-3 | TRBD1 | CAIYRDRGHLYGYTF | TGTGCCATCTACCGGGACAGGGGCCACCTCTATGGCTACACCTTC
14 | many | TRBJ2-5 | TRBV20-1 | NA | CSAYFGAGSETQYF | TGCAGTGCTTACTTCGGGGCTGGAAGCGAGACCCAGTACTTC
16 | few | TRBJ1-2 | TRBV12-5 | TRBD1 | CASGLVTGGGNYGYTF | TGTGCTAGTGGTTTGGTAACAGGGGGAGGAAACTATGGCTACACCTTC
18 | NA | TRBJ2-1 | TRBV20-1 | TRBD1 | CSAPSGTGEVGSYNEQFF | TGCAGTGCCCCCTCCGGGACAGGGGAGGTGGGCTCCTACAATGAGCAGTTCTTC
16 | few | TRBJ1-5 | TRBV4-1 | NA | CASSQPSKGRDQPQHF | TGCGCCAGCAGCCAACCCTCAAAGGGACGCGATCAGCCCCAGCATTTT
14 | NA | TRBJ2-5 | TRBV7-9 | NA | CASSLDQYQETQYF | TGTGCCAGCAGCTTAGACCAGTACCAAGAGACCCAGTACTTC
15 | NA | TRBJ2-7 | TRBV7-9 | TRBD2 | CASSPPGTSGAEQYF | TGTGCCAGCAGCCCCCCGGGGACTAGCGGGGCCGAGCAGTACTTC
14 | few | TRBJ1-4 | TRBV6-1 | NA | CASSEHSSNEKLFF | TGTGCCAGCAGTGAACACAGCTCAAATGAAAAACTGTTTTTT
16 | NA | TRBJ2-5 | TRBV7-2 | NA | CASSFPRGASGETQYF | TGTGCCAGCAGCTTCCCTCGAGGGGCCTCCGGGGAGACCCAGTACTTC
17 | NA | TRBJ1-4 | TRBV28 | TRBD1 | CASSSWTGLDYNEKLFF | TGTGCCAGCAGTTCCTGGACAGGCCTAGATTATAATGAAAAACTGTTTTTT
14 | few | TRBJ1-2 | TRBV7-9 | NA | CASSPPGENYGYTF | TGTGCCAGCAGCCCCCCTGGGGAGAACTATGGCTACACCTTC
13 | NA | TRBJ1-2 | TRBV11-2 | NA | CASSLENTWGYTF | TGTGCCAGCAGCTTAGAGAATACTTGGGGCTACACCTTC
15 | few | TRBJ2-7 | TRBV4-1 | NA | CASSQEGRVGWEQYF | TGCGCCAGCAGCCAAGAAGGACGGGTAGGATGGGAGCAGTACTTC
18 | NA | TRBJ1-1 | TRBV3-1 | TRBD1 | CASSQAATLGGVYTEAFF | TGTGCCAGCAGCCAAGCTGCGACGTTAGGGGGCGTGTACACTGAAGCTTTCTTT
14 | NA | TRBJ2-5 | TRBV7-2 | NA | CASSLKGGGETQYF | TGTGCCAGCAGCCTAAAGGGGGGTGGGGAGACCCAGTACTTC
14 | NA | TRBJ2-3 | TRBV5-1 | NA | CASSSRDSTDTQYF | TGCGCCAGCAGCTCTAGGGACTCCACAGATACGCAGTATTTT
18 | NA | TRBJ2-6 | TRBV10-3 | TRBD1 | CAISRTGGDNSGANVLTF | TGTGCCATCAGCCGAACAGGGGGCGACAACTCTGGGGCCAACGTCCTGACTTTC
17 | few | TRBJ2-5 | TRBV5-1 | TRBD2 | CASSEGTRPPPQETQYF | TGCGCCAGCAGCGAGGGGACTAGGCCCCCCCCGCAAGAGACCCAGTACTTC
14 | NA | TRBJ2-1 | TRBV20-1 | NA | CSAPQALSYNEQFF | TGCAGTGCCCCCCAGGCGCTCTCCTACAATGAGCAGTTCTTC
15 | few | TRBJ2-5 | TRBV7-6 | NA | CASSLETGSQETQYF | TGTGCCAGCAGCTTAGAGACGGGGAGTCAAGAGACCCAGTACTTC
15 | few | TRBJ1-1 | TRBV12-3/TRBV12-4 | NA | CASSLRVGFNTEAFF | TGTGCCAGCAGTTTAAGAGTGGGGTTTAACACTGAAGCTTTCTTT
15 | NA | TRBJ1-4 | TRBV28 | TRBD1 | CASSQQPGQGEKLFF | TGTGCCAGCAGTCAACAACCGGGACAGGGAGAAAAACTGTTTTTT
16 | NA | TRBJ1-4 | TRBV12-3/TRBV12-4 | TRBD1 | CASSRGQGKRNEKLFF | TGTGCCAGCAGCCGCGGACAGGGGAAAAGAAATGAAAAACTGTTTTTT